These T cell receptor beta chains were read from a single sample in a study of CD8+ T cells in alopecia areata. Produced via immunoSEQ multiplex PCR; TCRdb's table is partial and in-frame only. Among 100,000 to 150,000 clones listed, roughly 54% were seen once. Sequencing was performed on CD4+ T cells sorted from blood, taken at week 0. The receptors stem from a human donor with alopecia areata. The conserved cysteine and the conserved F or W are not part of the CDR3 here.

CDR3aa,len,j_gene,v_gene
AISYSADTQY,10,TRBJ2-3,TRBV10-3
ASSLAGTYEQY,11,TRBJ2-7,TRBV28
ASSFPGQGLQPQH,13,TRBJ1-5,TRBV2
SVITSGGVSYEQY,13,TRBJ2-7,TRBV29-1
ASSWWRSGANVLT,13,TRBJ2-6,TRBV5-6
ASSLDSSYEQY,11,TRBJ2-7,TRBV7-9
ASSRDTSYEQY,11,TRBJ2-7,TRBV4-3
ASSLGTGRETQY,12,TRBJ2-5,TRBV5-1
ASSPLTSGGASQETQY,16,TRBJ2-5,TRBV18
ASRQGNSPLH,10,TRBJ1-6,TRBV2
ASSVDRDRWANYGYT,15,TRBJ1-2,TRBV9
ASSQGTGAIGTEAF,14,TRBJ1-1,TRBV4-3
ASSADSIRRAEAF,13,TRBJ1-1,TRBV9
ASRGQGAGTEAF,12,TRBJ1-1,TRBV18
ASSLRQGTIHEQY,13,TRBJ2-7,TRBV7-2
ASSEQGSSYEQY,12,TRBJ2-7,TRBV7-3
ASSYAGYEKLF,11,TRBJ1-4,TRBV6-6
ASSSFVRDFEAF,12,TRBJ1-1,TRBV7-9
ASSQGGVTNTQY,12,TRBJ2-3,TRBV7-3
ASSPPGPGELF,11,TRBJ2-2,TRBV18
ASRGSMNTEAF,11,TRBJ1-1,TRBV5-1
ASSRTGDTEAF,11,TRBJ1-1,TRBV7-9
ASRNDGSSGNTIY,13,TRBJ1-3,TRBV6-6
ASGDRGLNEQY,11,TRBJ2-7,TRBV25-1
ATLKDGGYGYT,11,TRBJ1-2,TRBV10-3
ASSMLTGVGGTEAF,14,TRBJ1-1,TRBV19
ASSSLPGQADYEQY,14,TRBJ2-7,TRBV27
AISEQAGVSETQY,13,TRBJ2-5,TRBV10-3
ASSLAPPGAGARGGEKLF,18,TRBJ1-4,TRBV7-2
ASSLLAVQETQY,12,TRBJ2-5,TRBV5-6
ASSPGSPNTGELF,13,TRBJ2-2,TRBV5-1
ARRTGGSEGEQF,12,TRBJ2-1,TRBV2
SVAKQGGTEAF,11,TRBJ1-1,TRBV29-1
ASSLDRARVGYT,12,TRBJ1-2,TRBV6-1
SVAGRTNTEAF,11,TRBJ1-1,TRBV29-1
ASSWGTGDNQPQH,13,TRBJ1-5,TRBV5-6
ASSLAVGNTEAF,12,TRBJ1-1,TRBV7-8
ASSLGDTRAEAF,12,TRBJ1-1,TRBV7-9
ATSKAGQNTEAF,12,TRBJ1-1,TRBV15
ASSEGLAGLYEQY,13,TRBJ2-7,TRBV14
ASSSQYLKGGTEAF,14,TRBJ1-1,TRBV5-6
ASSRIMGGNSPLH,13,TRBJ1-6,TRBV7-2
ASSRQGYLGELF,12,TRBJ2-2,TRBV28
ASSPGPSRGYT,11,TRBJ1-2,TRBV6-5
ASSPRTGNTEAF,12,TRBJ1-1,TRBV28
ASSLDSYGYT,10,TRBJ1-2,TRBV5-4